The 11 T cell receptor beta chains below all came from one sample that was sequenced in a study of CD8+ T cells in alopecia areata. Sequencing relied on a cDNA template that was reverse transcribed from extracted RNA. The data were produced by immunoSEQ multiplex PCR, yet TCRdb's version contains in-frame clones alone and is incomplete. The sample lists about 20,000 clones, roughly 60% occurring once. Sorting of the five patients' CD4+ cells gave CD25+CD127- cells as the output. Sequenced material: CD4+ Tregs sorted from blood. These receptors were taken from a human donor with alopecia areata.

This sequence joins TRBV29-1 and TRBJ2-7; perhaps TRBD1 as D (6 bases). The V and J ends lost 6 bases and 4 bases respectively, with 13 bases between them. CDR1 is SQVTM and CDR2 is ANQGSEA in the germline V gene. The CDR3 loop spans 12 amino acids. In DNA form, the CDR3 reads TGCAGCGTCCCGACAGGTACTTACGAGCAGTACTTC. The encoded protein is CSVPTGTYEQYF.

V gene TRBV28 combines with J gene TRBJ2-7; D gene uncertain. The germline gives CDR1 MDHEN, CDR2 SYDVKM. The CDR3 is 11 amino acids. The germline V and J ends were trimmed by 6 bases and 6 bases, with 9 bases remaining between them. The DNA for the CDR3 is TGTGCCAGCAGCCAGCCCCCCGAGCAGTACTTC. Its translation is CASSQPPEQYF. Supplemented by reference TRBV28 and TRBJ2-7, the full variable domain reads DVKVTQSSRYLVKRTGEKVFLECVQDMDHENMFWYRQDPGLGLRLIYFSYDVKMKEKGDIPEGYSVSREKKERFSLILESASTNQTSMYLCASSQPPEQYFGPGTRLTVT.

This chain uses TRBV28 with TRBJ1-6; the D gene is possibly TRBD1 (6 bases). CDR1 is MDHEN and CDR2 is SYDVKM in the germline V gene. CDR3 length: 15 residues. Trimming stripped 7 bases from V and 1 base from J, with 11 bases between. Here the CDR3 DNA reads TGTGCCAGCAATCTACAGGGTTCCTATAATTCACCCCTCCACTTT. The encoded protein is CASNLQGSYNSPLHF.

The chain uses TRBV2 and TRBJ1-1; D may be TRBD1 (5 bases). This CDR3 contains 14 residues. V was clipped by 6 bases and J by 5 bases, with 16 bases between them. Germline-derived CDR1 and CDR2 are SNHLY and FYNNEI. The DNA for the CDR3 is TGTGCCAGCAGCCCCCAGGGTGGGAGAACTGAAGCTTTCTTT. Residues: CASSPQGGRTEAFF.

This chain joins TRBV18 and TRBJ2-7; TRBD1 might be the D (5 bases). The CDR3 extends over 12 amino acids. Germline CDR1 KGHSH, CDR2 LQKENI. V was cut by 6 bases and J by 6 bases, with 12 bases left in between. The CDR3 DNA reads as TGTGCCAGCTCGGGGCCGGTCGGCGAGCAGTACTTC. Its protein product is CASSGPVGEQYF.

This chain links TRBV30 with TRBJ2-6; a possible D gene is TRBD2 (7 bases). The germline V gene encodes CDR1 GTSNPN and CDR2 SVGIG (reference sequence). This CDR3 contains 19 residues. Trimming shortened V by 6 bases and J by 0 bases, and 24 bases separated the two germline ends. The CDR3 DNA reads as TGTGCCTGCCCTGGCGGGGGCGCCGATTGGGGCTCTGGGGCCAACGTCCTGACTTTC. Translated, it gives CACPGGGADWGSGANVLTF.

This chain links TRBV2 with TRBJ2-1, with TRBD2 matching over 8 bases. J was trimmed by 5 bases and V by 10 bases; bases with no gene match: 7. Germline-derived CDR1 and CDR2 are SNHLY and FYNNEI. The CDR3 length is 13 residues. The chain's CDR3 is CATGGDTHNEQFF. Written as DNA, the CDR3 is TGTGCCACCGGGGGGGACACACACAATGAGCAGTTCTTC.

The rearrangement uses TRBV6-6 and TRBJ2-1; D is undetermined. Germline V lookup: CDR1 MNHNY, CDR2 SVGAGI (reference sequence). Trimming pared 1 base from V and 4 bases from J, leaving 8 bases between. This CDR3 comprises 14 residues. CDR3 DNA sequence: TGTGCCAGCAGTTACTACAGCTTGTACAATGAGCAGTTCTTC. Residues: CASSYYSLYNEQFF.

This sequence joins TRBV27 and TRBJ2-3; D is unclear. The germline V gene has CDR1 MNHEY and CDR2 SMNVEV (reference sequence). With 11 bases removed from V and 7 bases from J, the gap between germline ends came to 13 bases. This CDR3 spans 11 amino acids. Here the CDR3 DNA reads TGTGCCGCTCTCCGTGGGAATACGCAGTATTTT. As protein: CAALRGNTQYF.

The CDR3 region is CAISERGTLYGYTF. The CDR3 DNA is TGTGCCATCAGTGAGCGGGGAACTCTCTATGGCTACACCTTC. V gene TRBV10-3 combines with J gene TRBJ1-2; D gene ambiguous. Germline CDR1 reads ENHRY; CDR2 reads SYGVKD. There are 14 residues in the CDR3. Trimming shortened V by 2 bases and J by 4 bases, and 11 bases separated the two germline ends.

V is TRBV7-2 and J is TRBJ1-6; no definite D call. CDR1 is SGHTA and CDR2 is FQGNSA in the germline V gene. This CDR3 spans 13 amino acids. V was trimmed by 4 bases and J by 7 bases, leaving 8 bases between them. CDR3 loop: CASSSRTNSPLHF. The CDR3 nucleotides are TGTGCCAGCAGCTCACGGACGAATTCACCCCTCCACTTT.